This T cell receptor beta chain was sequenced in a study of blood T cell repertoires in COVID-19. The overall study: There were acute and convalescent COVID-19 samples, and they came from the United States, Italy and Spain. PBMCs, B-cell-depleted T cells, or T cells were the source of the cDNA or gDNA that made up the material.

As originally analysed: Reference gene primer amplification yielded estimated nucleated cell counts. Only in-frame clones appear in the TCRdb table, and some are missing; sequencing was by immunoSEQ multiplex PCR. From that table come the V and J calls and clone size; the DNA was used to work out D and trimming. The sample contains about 100,000 clones, about nine tenths of which appear only once. The sample was peripheral blood. This TCR was recovered from a woman aged 25-40 years with acute or convalescent COVID-19.

The DNA of the CDR3 is TGTGCCTGGAGGGGAGGGACAGGGGGCAATCAGCCCCAGCATTTT. Encoded protein: CAWRGGTGGNQPQHF. The chain employs TRBV30 and TRBJ1-5; 10 bases line up with TRBD1. Per germline, CDR1 GTSNPN and CDR2 SVGIG (reference sequence). V lost 3 bases and J lost 2; bases outside the gene matches: 4. The CDR3 is made up of 15 amino acids.